The 28 T cell receptor beta chains listed next were all sequenced from one sample in a study of technical replicates of blood from several donors. Data came from immunoSEQ multiplex PCR; TCRdb stores just in-frame clones and leaves some out. The sample has just over 80,000 clones; around 96% are singletons. Sequenced: T cells isolated from PBMCs. All receptors derive from a human donor in good health.

The V gene is TRBV7-9, the J gene TRBJ1-4, with 7 bases identical to TRBD1. This CDR3 comprises 17 residues. Germline V gives CDR1 SEHNR, CDR2 FQNEAQ (reference sequence). V lost 2 bases, J lost 7 bases, and 13 bases stayed unmatched. CDR3 sequence: CASSLTYSTGILEKLFF. The CDR3, as DNA: TGTGCCAGCAGCTTAACCTACTCGACAGGGATTCTTGAAAAACTGTTTTTT.

The genes are TRBV6-5 and TRBJ1-5, with a possible D match to TRBD1 (6 bases). CDR3 size: 15 residues. Germline V lookup: CDR1 MNHEY, CDR2 SVGAGI. V lost 2 bases, J lost 4 bases, and 12 bases lay in between. DNA of the CDR3: TGTGCCAGCAGTTACGGGGCCAGGGGTAATCAGCCCCAGCATTTT. Its translation: CASSYGARGNQPQHF.

The V and J genes are TRBV2 and TRBJ2-7; tentative D call: TRBD2 (6 bases). This CDR3 comprises 14 residues. Germline CDR1 is SNHLY and CDR2 is FYNNEI. V lost 5 bases, J lost 7 bases, and 18 bases lay in between. CDR3 nucleotides: TGTGCCAGCAGTTCGGGACGGGGGTGGGAAGAGCAGTACTTC. It is translated as CASSSGRGWEEQYF.

In this sample, this clone turned up once. This chain connects TRBV15 to TRBJ2-3; D is possibly TRBD2 (5 bases). CDR1 LNHNV and CDR2 YYDKDF come from the germline V gene (reference sequence). CDR3 length: 15 residues. Trimming removed 0 bases at V and 6 bases at J, with 13 bases between. The CDR3 DNA sequence: TGTGCCACCAGCAGAGATTTGGAGGTTCTGGATACGCAGTATTTT. The encoded protein is CATSRDLEVLDTQYF.

This rearrangement joins TRBV29-1 to TRBJ2-1, with TRBD2 matching over 8 bases. Germline V gives CDR1 SQVTM, CDR2 ANQGSEA. The J segment lost 1 base and the V segment lost 8 bases, leaving 4 bases of the junction unmatched. This CDR3 comprises 13 residues. The CDR3 bases are TGCAGCCAATCGGGGGGGTCCTACAATGAGCAGTTCTTC. It translates to CSQSGGSYNEQFF.

The V call is TRBV10-2, the J call TRBJ1-3; 11 bases are a match to TRBD1. CDR1 is WSHSY and CDR2 is SAAADI in the germline V gene. V gave up 4 bases and J gave up 3 bases; unmatched junction bases: 8. This CDR3 contains 17 residues. The CDR3 sequence: CASSARTGGAVGNTIYF. CDR3 bases: TGCGCCAGCAGTGCTCGGACAGGGGGCGCGGTTGGAAACACCATATATTTT.

The chain joins TRBV11-3 to TRBJ2-1; D call uncertain. This CDR3 has 13 residues. In germline, CDR1 is SGHNT, CDR2 YENEEA. V gave up 0 bases and J gave up 9 bases, with 9 bases separating them. The CDR3 region is CASSLDTVVEQFF. CDR3 bases: TGTGCCAGCAGCTTAGACACGGTAGTTGAGCAGTTCTTC.

J is TRBJ2-3 and V is TRBV5-4; D not resolved. In germline, CDR1 is SGHNT, CDR2 YYREEE (reference sequence). The CDR3 consists of 16 residues. The germline V and J ends were trimmed by 0 bases and 3 bases, with 14 bases remaining between them. The CDR3 DNA sequence: TGTGCCAGCAGCTTGGGAGGCCGAGCAGATACAGATACGCAGTATTTT. This gives the protein CASSLGGRADTDTQYF.

The chain couples TRBV9 to TRBJ2-7; a possible D gene is TRBD1 (5 bases). The CDR3 is made up of 13 amino acids. CDR1 SGDLS and CDR2 YYNGEE come from the germline V gene. V shed 2 bases and J shed 3 bases, with 9 bases lying between them. The CDR3 DNA sequence: TGTGCCAGCAGCGTCGACAGTTACTACGAGCAGTACTTC. It is translated as CASSVDSYYEQYF.

V usage is TRBV5-1 and J usage is TRBJ2-1; 7 bases fit TRBD1. This CDR3 has 15 residues. Looked up from germline, CDR1 is SGHRS and CDR2 is YFSETQ. J gave up 5 bases and V 5 bases, and 10 bases lay outside the gene matches. CDR3 loop: CASRPRGQEDNEQFF. As DNA, the CDR3 is TGCGCCAGCAGACCCCGCGGACAGGAGGACAATGAGCAGTTCTTC.

J is TRBJ2-1 and V is TRBV18; the match to TRBD2 covers 7 bases. J was trimmed by 3 bases and V by 5 bases; bases with no gene match: 4. This CDR3 is 14 amino acids long. Germline loops: CDR1 KGHSH, CDR2 LQKENI. The CDR3 protein is CASSTSAVYNEQFF. In DNA form, the CDR3 reads TGTGCCAGCTCAACTAGCGCCGTCTACAATGAGCAGTTCTTC.

This chain joins TRBV25-1 and TRBJ1-1; TRBD1 matches 10 bases. The CDR3 runs to 15 residues. The V gene end was trimmed by 9 bases and the J gene end by 4 bases; junction bases not matched to a gene: 11. The germline CDR1 and CDR2 sequences are MGHDK and SYGVNS. CDR3 residues: CARNDRGLCGTEAFF. The CDR3 DNA reads TGTGCCAGAAACGACAGGGGGCTTTGCGGCACTGAAGCTTTCTTT.

The rearrangement uses TRBV29-1 and TRBJ2-3; 9 bases are a match to TRBD2. This CDR3 has 14 residues. V lost 6 bases to trimming and J lost 5 bases; unmatched junction nucleotides: 9. Germline lookup yields CDR1 SQVTM and CDR2 ANQGSEA. CDR3 region: CSVVSSGIGDTQYF. Here the CDR3 DNA reads TGCAGCGTGGTATCTAGCGGGATTGGAGATACGCAGTATTTT.

This chain's CDR3 is CASGPYPPGYNSGANVLTF. The CDR3 nucleotides read TGTGCTAGTGGTCCTTACCCCCCAGGGTACAACTCTGGGGCCAACGTCCTGACTTTC. The chain employs TRBV12-5 and TRBJ2-6; the D gene is possibly TRBD1 (5 bases). This CDR3 contains 19 residues. CDR1 is LGHNT and CDR2 is FRNRAP in the germline V gene. The V end was cut by 5 bases, the J end by 0 bases, with 20 bases between. The complete variable domain, with remaining parts taken from reference TRBV12-5 and TRBJ2-6, reads DARVTQTPRHKVTEMGQEVTMRCQPILGHNTVFWYRQTMMQGLELLAYFRNRAPLDDSGMPKDRFSAEMPDATLATLKIQPSEPRDSAVYFCASGPYPPGYNSGANVLTFGAGSRLTVL.

This sequence joins TRBV4-1 and TRBJ2-7; tentative D call: TRBD2 (6 bases). V lost 0 bases to trimming and J lost 3 bases, with 15 bases between them. The CDR3 loop spans 16 amino acids. CDR1 MGHRA and CDR2 YSYEKL come from the germline V gene. The CDR3 nucleotides read TGCGCCAGCAGCCAAGATACTTACGCGGGATTCTACGAGCAGTACTTC. It translates to CASSQDTYAGFYEQYF.

This clone was detected only once. The chain is built from TRBV7-8 and TRBJ1-2, with D perhaps TRBD1 (6 bases). The ends were cut back, 1 base at V and 8 bases at J, with 23 bases in the middle. The germline V gene encodes CDR1 SGHVS and CDR2 FQNEAQ. The CDR3 covers 17 residues. The CDR3 nucleotides read TGTGCCAGCAGCTTAGGGGTGGGTGCGACAGGACCCTTGGGCTACACCTTC. This translates into CASSLGVGATGPLGYTF.

The chain employs TRBV6-5 and TRBJ1-1; tentative D call: TRBD1 (5 bases). The CDR3 spans 14 residues. V was trimmed by 5 bases and J by 4 bases, leaving 14 bases between them. Germline CDR1 MNHEY, CDR2 SVGAGI. CDR3 nucleotides: TGTGCCAGCAGTCCCTGGGGGGGAATCACTGAAGCTTTCTTT. Translating it yields CASSPWGGITEAFF.

The J gene is TRBJ1-2, the V gene TRBV27; 8 positions agree with TRBD1. The CDR3 spans 15 residues. Per the germline V gene, CDR1 is MNHEY and CDR2 is SMNVEV (reference sequence). With V trimmed by 5 bases and J by 3 bases, 8 bases remained unmatched. CDR3 protein: CASSPGGQDHYGYTF. The CDR3 nucleotides are TGTGCCAGCAGTCCTGGGGGACAGGACCACTATGGCTACACCTTC.

This chain joins TRBV7-9 and TRBJ1-1, with 7 bases that match TRBD1. Germline loops: CDR1 SEHNR, CDR2 FQNEAQ (reference sequence). V shed 7 bases and J 7 bases; nucleotides not matched to a gene: 9. The CDR3 totals 13 residues. The CDR3 spells CASIRKGALEAFF. CDR3 coding DNA: TGTGCCAGCATACGGAAGGGGGCCCTTGAAGCTTTCTTT.

V and J are TRBV30 and TRBJ1-1; 9 bases agree with TRBD1. The CDR3 has 15 residues. Germline assignment: CDR1 GTSNPN and CDR2 SVGIG (reference sequence). V gave up 2 bases and J gave up 4 bases; unmatched junction bases: 8. This CDR3 reads CAWSLIQGASTEAFF. The CDR3 region has the DNA TGTGCCTGGAGTCTAATACAGGGGGCGAGCACTGAAGCTTTCTTT.

J is TRBJ1-2 and V is TRBV7-9; the D is unclear. Per the germline V gene, CDR1 is SEHNR and CDR2 is FQNEAQ (reference sequence). The CDR3 is 16 amino acids. Trimming took 0 bases from V and 4 from J, leaving 15 bases between them. This chain's CDR3 is CASSLAPVLPLYGYTF. DNA of the CDR3: TGTGCCAGCAGCTTAGCACCGGTACTCCCTCTCTATGGCTACACCTTC.

The V call is TRBV7-2, the J call TRBJ1-5, with 10 bases lining up with TRBD1. This CDR3 is built from 16 residues. Germline V gives CDR1 SGHTA, CDR2 FQGNSA. Unmatched junction bases numbered 7, after V lost 5 bases and J lost 3 bases. The CDR3 loop is CASSPRQGAANQPQHF. CDR3 DNA: TGTGCCAGCAGCCCCCGACAGGGGGCGGCCAATCAGCCCCAGCATTTT.

The chain recombines TRBV5-4 with TRBJ2-3; 9 nucleotides line up with TRBD2. The V gene's germline CDR1 is SGHNT and CDR2 YYREEE (reference sequence). V trimming: 5 bases; J trimming: 2 bases; junction bases outside the gene matches: 6. This CDR3 spans 15 amino acids. As DNA, the CDR3 is TGTGCCAGCAGGAGGGGGACTAGCCTCACAGATACGCAGTATTTT. Its translation: CASRRGTSLTDTQYF.

This chain joins TRBV19 and TRBJ2-3, with 16 bases matching TRBD2. J was trimmed by 6 bases and V by 6 bases; bases with no gene match: 6. Germline CDR1 is LNHDA and CDR2 is SQIVND (reference sequence). The CDR3 runs to 16 residues. The CDR3 spells CASRGTSGRAPDTQYF. The CDR3 region has the DNA TGTGCCAGTAGGGGGACTAGCGGGAGGGCCCCGGATACGCAGTATTTT.

V gene TRBV7-2 combines with J gene TRBJ1-1, with TRBD1 identical over 7 bases. Germline lookup yields CDR1 SGHTA and CDR2 FQGNSA. The CDR3 has 13 residues. J gave up 7 bases and V 5 bases, and 7 bases lay outside the gene matches. The CDR3 coding sequence is TGTGCCAGCAGCAACTACCGGGACAGTGAAGCTTTCTTT. Amino acid sequence: CASSNYRDSEAFF.

This clone was found a few times. The V call is TRBV30, the J call TRBJ1-1; D perhaps matches TRBD1 (6 bases). Trimming removed 4 bases from V and 3 bases from J, with 12 bases in between. The CDR3 has 13 amino acids. CDR1 and CDR2 from the germline V gene are GTSNPN and SVGIG (reference sequence). The CDR3 protein is CAWTGGRDTEAFF. DNA for the CDR3: TGTGCCTGGACGGGGGGCCGGGACACTGAAGCTTTCTTT.

This clone was picked up one time. The chain is built from TRBV9 and TRBJ2-5; 7 bases are a match to TRBD2. Germline CDR1 reads SGDLS; CDR2 reads YYNGEE. With V trimmed by 2 bases and J by 1 base, 11 bases remained unmatched. The CDR3 extends over 17 amino acids. CDR3 bases: TGTGCCAGCAGCGTGGGACTATCCCCTATATTCCAAGAGACCCAGTACTTC. Translation gives CASSVGLSPIFQETQYF.

This sequence joins TRBV6-4 and TRBJ2-3, with 8 bases aligning to TRBD1. Germline V gives CDR1 MRHNA, CDR2 SNTAGT. The CDR3 is 15 amino acids. The junction had 7 bases not matched to a gene; V was cut back by 3 bases and J by 5 bases. CDR3 residues: CASSEQGQGLDTQYF. The CDR3 DNA is TGTGCCAGCAGTGAACAAGGACAGGGATTAGATACGCAGTATTTT.